The rows below give T cell receptor beta chains drawn from one sample of a study of shared clonotypes between healthy human individuals. Clones were read by immunoSEQ multiplex PCR, and TCRdb kept only the in-frame ones, dropping some. The sample carries millions of clones, 95% recorded once. The sequenced sample consisted of naive CD4+ T cells sorted from blood. The receptors stem from a man aged 18 to 29 in good health. The CDR3 runs from the conserved cysteine through the conserved F or W. The D gene is left open where the match is weak. Clone size is shown for a subset of rows, as once, few, many or a class of expanded clone.

j_call d_call v_call clone_size cdr3_nt cdr3_aa
TRBJ2-2 TRBD1 TRBV9 NA TGTGCCAGCAGCGTAGGACAGGGGGCGAGCACCGGGGAGCTGTTTTTT CASSVGQGASTGELFF
TRBJ1-1 NA TRBV11-3 NA TGTGCCAGCAGCCCCCGGTCGGGCACTGAAGCTTTCTTT CASSPRSGTEAFF
TRBJ1-4 NA TRBV28 NA TGTGCCAGCAGTTTGGGGGGGACTAATGAAAAACTGTTTTTT CASSLGGTNEKLFF
TRBJ2-5 NA TRBV19 NA TGTGCCAGTAGTATAATGAACAGGGCCGAGACCCAGTACTTC CASSIMNRAETQYF
TRBJ1-1 TRBD1 TRBV7-9 NA TGTGCCAGCAGCCAAACAGGGGAGTCTACTGAAGCTTTCTTT CASSQTGESTEAFF
TRBJ2-7 NA TRBV7-9 NA TGTGCCAGCACCCCTCGGGGATCCTACGAGCAGTACTTC CASTPRGSYEQYF
TRBJ1-6 NA TRBV14 NA TGTGCCAGCAGCCAAGATGTTGATTCACCCCTCCACTTT CASSQDVDSPLHF
TRBJ2-7 NA TRBV10-3 NA TGTGCCATCAGTGATTGGGCCCCCACCGAGCAGTACTTC CAISDWAPTEQYF
TRBJ1-3 TRBD1 TRBV6-4 NA TGTGCCAGCAGTGACTCGGGTAGAGACAGGGACTCTGGAAACACCATATATTTT CASSDSGRDRDSGNTIYF
TRBJ2-7 NA TRBV5-1 NA TGCGCCAGCTCAACTGGCGTCTACGAGCAGTACTTC CASSTGVYEQYF
TRBJ2-1 TRBD1 TRBV5-1 NA TGCGCCAGCAGCCCCGCACAGGGGGTGGATGAGCAGTTCTTC CASSPAQGVDEQFF
TRBJ2-5 TRBD2 TRBV14 NA TGTGCCAGCGCCGTGGGAGCGGGGATCGGAAAGACCCAGTACTTC CASAVGAGIGKTQYF
TRBJ2-6 TRBD1 TRBV5-1 NA TGCGCCAGCAGCCCGGACAGGGGGTCCGGGGCCAACGTCCTGACTTTC CASSPDRGSGANVLTF
TRBJ2-3 NA TRBV18 NA TGTGCCAGCTCACCATTAGGAGATACGCAGTATTTT CASSPLGDTQYF
TRBJ1-2 NA TRBV5-1 once TGCGCCAGCAGCTCCGGCACAGGCTCTGTCTATGGCTACACCTTC CASSSGTGSVYGYTF
TRBJ2-2 NA TRBV10-1 NA TGCGCCAGCAGTACCGGGTCGTGGGAGGACGGGGAGCTGTTTTTT CASSTGSWEDGELFF
TRBJ2-5 NA TRBV6-6 NA TGTGCCAGCAGCCTCATTGAACACGAGACCCAGTACTTC CASSLIEHETQYF
TRBJ1-6 TRBD1 TRBV5-4 once TGTGCCAGCAGCTTGGGGACAGGGCGACTTCTTACCTATAATTCACCCCTCCACTTT CASSLGTGRLLTYNSPLHF
TRBJ1-6 NA TRBV11-2 few TGTGCCAGCAGCTTAGCAGGGACCTCATCACCCCTCCACTTT CASSLAGTSSPLHF
TRBJ2-1 TRBD2 TRBV4-3 NA TGCGCCAGCAGCCCCTCGTGGGGGGAGGGGTACTACAATGAGCAGTTCTTC CASSPSWGEGYYNEQFF
TRBJ2-7 NA TRBV5-6 NA TGTGCCAGCAATCTCAGCCCTCTCTTTGGGACATATAAACACTACGAGCAGTACTTC CASNLSPLFGTYKHYEQYF
TRBJ1-2 NA TRBV9 NA TGTGCCAGCAGCGGTGGACGGTCCTATGGCTACACCTTC CASSGGRSYGYTF
TRBJ2-7 TRBD2 TRBV2 NA TGTGCCAGACTAGCGTACTCCTACGAGCAGTACTTC CARLAYSYEQYF
TRBJ2-1 NA TRBV6-1 NA TGTGCCAGCAGACAGCTAGCGAAGGACAATGAGCAGTTCTTC CASRQLAKDNEQFF
TRBJ2-7 NA TRBV6-5 NA TGTGCCAGCAGTTACTTGGACAGAGGGGAGCAGTACTTC CASSYLDRGEQYF
TRBJ2-3 NA TRBV2 NA TGTGCCAGCAGTCGGGACACCATGAGCACAGATACGCAGTATTTT CASSRDTMSTDTQYF
TRBJ2-1 NA TRBV30 NA TGTGCCTGGAGCGCACAGGGAAGCTCCTACAATGAGCAGTTCTTC CAWSAQGSSYNEQFF
TRBJ2-2 TRBD2 TRBV5-4 NA TGTGCCAGCAGCTTGGAACGTACTAGCGGGACCAACACCGGGGAGCTGTTTTTT CASSLERTSGTNTGELFF
TRBJ1-5 NA TRBV28 few TGTGCCAGCAGTTTAAGGGGCCCCAATCAGCCCCAGCATTTT CASSLRGPNQPQHF
TRBJ1-4 NA TRBV6-6 NA TGTGCCAGCAGTTACTCAGGGCCTACTTTAATGGAAAAACTGTTTTTT CASSYSGPTLMEKLFF
TRBJ2-7 TRBD2 TRBV2 NA TGTGCCAGCAGGGGTTCTAGCGGGCACTACGAGCAGTACTTC CASRGSSGHYEQYF
TRBJ2-3 NA TRBV5-8 NA TGTGCCAGCAGCTTGCAGGGGGGCGGCACAGATACGCAGTATTTT CASSLQGGGTDTQYF
TRBJ2-5 NA TRBV4-1 NA TGCGCCAGCAGCCTTAATGGGCAAGAGACCCAGTACTTC CASSLNGQETQYF
TRBJ2-7 NA TRBV30 NA TGTGCCTGGGCAAGTGGTAGTCGACTCGAGCAGTACTTC CAWASGSRLEQYF
TRBJ1-5 NA TRBV10-3 NA TGTGCCATCAGTGATCTAGGGGGAAATCAGCCCCAGCATTTT CAISDLGGNQPQHF
TRBJ1-3 NA TRBV6-5 NA TGTGCCAGCAGTACCACAGGGTCTGGAAACACCATATATTTT CASSTTGSGNTIYF
TRBJ2-7 NA TRBV10-2 NA TGCGCCAGCACTGGGACTTACCCTATTCACGAGCAGTACTTC CASTGTYPIHEQYF
TRBJ1-2 NA TRBV11-2 NA TGTGCCAGCAGCTTTCTCTACCTAGGCGCTGGCTACACCTTC CASSFLYLGAGYTF
TRBJ1-5 TRBD1 TRBV27 once TGTGCCAGCAGTCAGAGACAGGGACGCAATCAGCCCCAGCATTTT CASSQRQGRNQPQHF
TRBJ1-1 NA TRBV5-1 NA TGCGCCAGCAGCCCAGGGACCGCTGAAGCTTTCTTT CASSPGTAEAFF
TRBJ1-6 NA TRBV30 NA TGTGCCTGGAGTGTAGAAGCTCTTAATTCACCCCTCCACTTT CAWSVEALNSPLHF
TRBJ2-3 TRBD1 TRBV30 NA TGTGCCTGGACCCGGGACAGGGGCACAGATACGCAGTATTTT CAWTRDRGTDTQYF
TRBJ2-3 NA TRBV6-6 NA TGTGCCAGCAGTTACACGGGGGCTAGCACAGATACGCAGTATTTT CASSYTGASTDTQYF
TRBJ1-3 NA TRBV30 NA TGTGCCTGGACACCGGACTTAGGAAACACCATATATTTT CAWTPDLGNTIYF
TRBJ2-3 NA TRBV5-1 NA TGCGCCAGCAGCCAGGAAGCTGCCACAGATACGCAGTATTTT CASSQEAATDTQYF
TRBJ2-2 NA TRBV18 once TGTGCCAGCCGCCGGGGGTCCAGGGGAGACACCGGGGAGCTGTTTTTT CASRRGSRGDTGELFF